One and the same sample provided the 10 T cell receptor beta chains below, sequenced in a study. TCRdb used MiXCR to reprocess the 5' RACE reads, holding one entry per CDR3 protein. Of about 40,000 distinct CDR3 sequences detected, approximately 20% appear once; the ten largest clones hold under 3.5%. Sequenced: naive CD4+ T cells sorted from a lymph node. The subset was: naive CD4+ T cells, CD4+CD45RA+CD25-. Source of these receptors: a female donor with breast cancer.

The chain joins TRBV24-1 to TRBJ2-1; D unresolved. Germline CDR1 KGHDR, CDR2 SFDVKD. Trimming removed 5 bases from V and 3 bases from J, with 16 bases in between. The CDR3 consists of 16 residues. The CDR3: CATSAPLGTDYNEQFF. CDR3 DNA sequence: TGTGCCACCAGTGCCCCGCTCGGAACTGACTACAATGAGCAGTTCTTC.

The chain joins TRBV28 to TRBJ1-5, with TRBD1 as a possible D gene (6 bases). This CDR3 comprises 13 residues. V lost 4 bases to trimming and J lost 7 bases, with 11 bases between them. Germline CDR1 is MDHEN and CDR2 is SYDVKM. The CDR3 is CASSYQGNQPQHF. The CDR3 coding sequence is TGTGCCAGCAGTTATCAGGGGAACCAGCCCCAGCATTTT.

The chain recombines TRBV7-2 with TRBJ2-3; D not resolved. The CDR3 consists of 14 residues. Germline CDR1 reads SGHTA; CDR2 reads FQGNSA. Trimming pared 4 bases from V and 0 bases from J, leaving 8 bases between. CDR3 residues: CASSSGSSTDTQYF. CDR3 nucleotide sequence: TGTGCCAGCAGCTCTGGATCCAGCACAGATACGCAGTATTTT.

The chain joins TRBV9 to TRBJ2-3; perhaps TRBD2 as D (7 bases). This CDR3 comprises 16 residues. The germline gives CDR1 SGDLS, CDR2 YYNGEE. V was clipped by 0 bases and J by 3 bases, with 14 bases between them. The CDR3 coding sequence is TGTGCCAGCAGCGTAGCGGGGGGCGGAAGGACAGATACGCAGTATTTT. It translates to CASSVAGGGRTDTQYF.

This chain joins TRBV7-2 and TRBJ1-4; unclear D gene. Germline-derived CDR1 and CDR2 are SGHTA and FQGNSA. CDR3 length: 13 amino acids. Between the trimmed V and J ends, which lost 5 bases and 6 bases, there was a span of 10 bases. CDR3 protein: CASSGYIDEKLFF. CDR3 nucleotide sequence: TGTGCCAGCAGCGGATACATAGATGAAAAACTGTTTTTT.

V and J are TRBV20-1 and TRBJ2-3; 7 bases match TRBD2. V was clipped by 0 bases and J by 1 base; unmatched bases: 16. Germline values: CDR1 DFQATT, CDR2 SNEGSKA (reference sequence). The CDR3 is made up of 19 amino acids. DNA for the CDR3: TGCAGTGCTAGAGATCGCCGGGCTAGCGGAAAAGCTGGCACAGATACGCAGTATTTT. The encoded protein is CSARDRRASGKAGTDTQYF.

Details on this clonotype: This may stem from a read error, because a much larger clone lies one nucleotide away. The chain uses TRBV12-3 or TRBV12-4 and TRBJ2-1, with TRBD1 identical over 10 bases. This CDR3 has 15 amino acids. The CDR3 protein is CASSTTGGTYSEQFF. DNA for the CDR3: TGTGCCAGCAGTACGACAGGGGGCACCTACAGTGAGCAGTTCTTC.

In its sample, this clonotype was seen a few times. This sequence joins TRBV6-1 and TRBJ2-2, with 13 bases matching TRBD2. Germline V lookup: CDR1 MNHNS, CDR2 SASEGT. This CDR3 region has 16 residues. V lost 4 bases to trimming and J lost 5 bases; unmatched junction nucleotides: 4. CDR3 amino acids: CASSVAGLAGTGELFF. The CDR3 DNA is TGTGCCAGCAGTGTCGCGGGACTAGCGGGGACCGGGGAGCTGTTTTTT.

In its sample, this clonotype was seen many times. The chain couples TRBV20-1 to TRBJ1-1; D is unresolved. The germline V gene has CDR1 DFQATT and CDR2 SNEGSKA (reference sequence). The CDR3 is 13 amino acids. V was shortened by 5 bases and J by 8 bases, with 18 bases between the two germline ends. The CDR3 loop is CSAQGGVVEEAFF. The CDR3 DNA sequence: TGCAGTGCTCAAGGAGGAGTTGTAGAGGAAGCTTTCTTT.

The chain is built from TRBV5-1 and TRBJ2-3; TRBD2 agrees at 9 bases. This CDR3 has 13 amino acids. Germline V gives CDR1 SGHRS, CDR2 YFSETQ. The V gene end was trimmed by 4 bases and the J gene end by 4 bases; junction bases not matched to a gene: 1. CDR3 residues: CASSPSGADTQYF. As DNA, the CDR3 is TGCGCCAGCAGCCCTAGCGGGGCAGATACGCAGTATTTT.